The 23 T cell receptor beta chains given below trace back to one sample, sequenced in a study of blood T cell repertoires in COVID-19. Measured with immunoSEQ multiplex PCR; TCRdb has only the in-frame clones, and not every one. The sample has 250,000 or so clones, approximately 86% seen once; the top ten hold 1.5% to 2%. The source material was PBMCs or T cells enriched from blood (not recorded which). Receptors originate from a woman aged 50 to 60 who had recovered from COVID-19.

This sequence joins TRBV5-6 and TRBJ1-5, with 8 bases that match TRBD1. This CDR3 region has 14 residues. Germline V gives CDR1 SGHDT, CDR2 YYEEEE. The J segment lost 6 bases and the V segment lost 1 base, leaving 3 bases of the junction unmatched. The CDR3 here is CASSLLQGGQPQHF. CDR3 in DNA: TGTGCCAGCAGCTTGTTACAGGGGGGTCAGCCCCAGCATTTT.

The chain links TRBV7-9 to TRBJ1-5; D is ambiguous. The CDR3 is 12 residues long. The ends were cut back, 3 bases at V and 7 bases at J, with 7 bases in the middle. The germline V gene encodes CDR1 SEHNR and CDR2 FQNEAQ (reference sequence). The CDR3 loop is CASSFGEQPQHF. The CDR3 DNA follows: TGTGCCAGCAGCTTCGGGGAACAGCCCCAGCATTTT.

The chain carries TRBV7-2 and TRBJ2-6, with D unresolved. CDR1 and CDR2 from the germline V gene are SGHTA and FQGNSA. The CDR3 runs 15 residues. Trimming cost V 5 bases and J 1 base, with 9 bases left between them. The DNA of the CDR3 is TGTGCCAGCAGCAAGGAGTTTTCTGGGGCCAACGTCCTGACTTTC. It codes for CASSKEFSGANVLTF.

The rearrangement joins TRBV5-1 to TRBJ2-3; D is undetermined. Germline assignment: CDR1 SGHRS and CDR2 YFSETQ. V was clipped by 0 bases and J by 1 base, with 6 bases between them. The CDR3 runs to 14 residues. The CDR3 loop is CASSLGLGTDTQYF. The CDR3 DNA reads TGCGCCAGCAGCTTGGGGCTAGGCACAGATACGCAGTATTTT.

The V gene is TRBV20-1, the J gene TRBJ1-5; unclear D gene. Germline values: CDR1 DFQATT, CDR2 SNEGSKA (reference sequence). V was trimmed by 6 bases and J by 0 bases, leaving 6 bases between them. This CDR3 is built from 12 residues. CDR3 sequence: CSASHSNQPQHF. DNA of the CDR3: TGCAGTGCCAGTCATAGCAATCAGCCCCAGCATTTT.

The chain combines TRBV7-2 with TRBJ2-3; D might be TRBD1 (6 bases). The length of the CDR3 is 13 residues. Trimming took off 6 bases at V and 4 bases at J, with 11 bases between the two ends. Germline V gene sequence: CDR1 SGHTA, CDR2 FQGNSA. DNA of the CDR3: TGTGCCAGCAGTCAACAGGGTCCAGATACGCAGTATTTT. Encoded protein: CASSQQGPDTQYF.

The V and J genes are TRBV5-1 and TRBJ2-7; D is undetermined. The V gene lost 4 bases and the J gene lost 7 bases, with 12 bases spanning the gap. The CDR3 has 12 amino acids. Germline CDR1 is SGHRS and CDR2 is YFSETQ. The CDR3 DNA sequence: TGCGCCAGCAGCACACCCGCGGCTGAGCAGTACTTC. Encoded protein: CASSTPAAEQYF. Full variable domain (outside the CDR3, taken from reference TRBV5-1 and TRBJ2-7): KAGVTQTPRYLIKTRGQQVTLSCSPISGHRSVSWYQQTPGQGLQFLFEYFSETQRNKGNFPGRFSGRQFSNSRSEMNVSTLELGDSALYLCASSTPAAEQYFGPGTRLTVT.

V and J are TRBV6-5 and TRBJ1-4, with a tentative D call TRBD1 (5 bases). V was clipped by 2 bases and J by 13 bases, with 11 bases between them. CDR3 length: 12 residues. Germline CDR1 and CDR2: MNHEY and SVGAGI. Written as DNA, the CDR3 is TGTGCCAGCAGTTACGGGCAGGGTCGACTGTTTTTT. It codes for CASSYGQGRLFF.

J is TRBJ1-6 and V is TRBV18; 9 nucleotides match TRBD1. With V trimmed by 5 bases and J by 6 bases, 2 bases remained unmatched. The CDR3 is 14 amino acids. The germline V gene has CDR1 KGHSH and CDR2 LQKENI. In DNA, the CDR3 is TGTGCCAGCTCAGCACAGGGGGCTAATTCACCCCTCCACTTT. Protein sequence: CASSAQGANSPLHF.

In its sample, this clone was seen once. The genes are TRBV7-2 and TRBJ2-3, with 9 positions matching TRBD2. The CDR3 extends over 15 amino acids. V dropped 3 bases and J dropped 2; count of bases not matched to a gene: 3. Germline V gives CDR1 SGHTA, CDR2 FQGNSA. The CDR3 sequence is CASSLTSGPTDTQYF. CDR3 nucleotide sequence: TGTGCCAGCAGCTTGACTAGCGGCCCCACAGATACGCAGTATTTT.

The V gene is TRBV3-1 (or the pseudogene TRBV3-2), the J gene TRBJ2-5, with 10 bases identical to TRBD1. Trimming removed 1 base from V and 4 bases from J; junction bases left unmatched: 0. CDR3 size: 14 residues. Germline assignment: CDR1 LGHDT and CDR2 YNNKEL (reference sequence). Here the CDR3 reads CASSQGTGGETQYF. For the CDR3, the DNA is TGTGCCAGCAGCCAAGGGACAGGGGGAGAGACCCAGTACTTC.

V usage is TRBV18 and J usage is TRBJ1-2; 9 bases are shared with TRBD1. This CDR3 is built from 16 residues. With V trimmed by 5 bases and J by 6 bases, 13 bases remained unmatched. Germline-derived CDR1 and CDR2 are KGHSH and LQKENI. The DNA of the CDR3 is TGTGCCAGCTCAACAATAAGACAGGGGGTTCAGGATGGCTACACCTTC. Protein product: CASSTIRQGVQDGYTF.

V and J are TRBV28 and TRBJ2-5; tentatively, D is TRBD2 (7 bases). Germline CDR1 and CDR2: MDHEN and SYDVKM. This CDR3 is built from 15 residues. V was clipped by 5 bases and J by 0 bases, with 13 bases between them. The DNA for the CDR3 is TGTGCCAGCAGTCATTTAGGGGGGGACCAAGAGACCCAGTACTTC. This translates into CASSHLGGDQETQYF.

This clone showed up just a few times. The chain has TRBV29-1 and TRBJ2-1, with a possible D match to TRBD2 (5 bases). Per germline, CDR1 SQVTM and CDR2 ANQGSEA. The CDR3 runs to 12 residues. Deletions cut 5 bases from V and 4 bases from J, with 9 bases between. The CDR3 DNA is TGCAGCGTTTTGAGCGGATACAATGAGCAGTTCTTC. Translation: CSVLSGYNEQFF.

The CDR3 loop is CASSKVDRVEYGYTF. In nucleotides, the CDR3 is TGTGCCAGCAGCAAAGTGGACAGGGTGGAGTATGGCTACACCTTC. V usage is TRBV21-1 and J usage is TRBJ1-2; the D call TRBD1 from the table was never checked on the DNA. TRBV21-1 has pseudogene status. This CDR3 has 15 amino acids.

This chain links TRBV5-1 with TRBJ2-4, with 9 bases matching TRBD1. V dropped 3 bases and J dropped 5; count of bases not matched to a gene: 9. Germline CDR1 and CDR2: SGHRS and YFSETQ. This CDR3 is 16 amino acids long. The CDR3 DNA reads as TGCGCCAGCAGCTCGTCATCCGGGACAGGGCAAAACATTCAGTACTTC. Translated, it gives CASSSSSGTGQNIQYF.

V usage is TRBV9 and J usage is TRBJ2-6, with D perhaps matching TRBD2 (6 bases). This CDR3 comprises 16 residues. Trimming removed 4 bases from V and 2 bases from J, with 13 bases in between. Germline values: CDR1 SGDLS, CDR2 YYNGEE. DNA of the CDR3: TGTGCCAGCAGCCCTAAGTGGGGGGCTGGGGCCAACGTCCTGACTTTC. Protein sequence: CASSPKWGAGANVLTF.

This clone was recorded a few times. CDR3 DNA sequence: TGTGCCAGCAGTTCGTCCCTAGCGGGAGGATCATCGAATGAGCAGTTCTTC. Translating gives CASSSSLAGGSSNEQFF. V is TRBV27 and J is TRBJ2-1, with TRBD2 matching over 11 bases. The germline gives CDR1 MNHEY, CDR2 SMNVEV (reference sequence). This CDR3 is built from 17 residues. The V segment lost 4 bases and the J segment 7 bases; nucleotides outside the gene matches: 12.

The rearrangement links TRBV7-9 to TRBJ2-1; TRBD2 matches at 10 bases. V shed 3 bases, J shed 8 bases, and the junction held 7 bases outside the gene matches. Germline CDR1 reads SEHNR; CDR2 reads FQNEAQ (reference sequence). This CDR3 has 15 amino acids. The CDR3 here is CASSLVASGRDEQFF. As DNA, the CDR3 is TGTGCCAGCAGCTTGGTGGCTAGCGGGAGAGATGAGCAGTTCTTC.

A word on this clone: Other DNA sequences within the sample encode an identical CDR3. This chain connects TRBV19 to TRBJ2-7; TRBD2 agrees at 9 bases. The CDR3 runs to 14 residues. Germline CDR1 LNHDA, CDR2 SQIVND (reference sequence). With 4 bases clipped from V and 2 bases from J, the junction kept 3 bases outside the gene matches. The CDR3 DNA is TGTGCCAGTAGTAGGCTAGCGGGGCCCTACGAGCAGTACTTC. Protein product: CASSRLAGPYEQYF.

V and J are TRBV21-1 and TRBJ1-5. TRBV21-1 is reported as a pseudogene. The CDR3 extends over 16 amino acids. CDR3 residues: CASSTRVKYSNQPQHF. The CDR3 DNA reads as TGTGCCAGCAGCACTCGGGTCAAATATAGCAATCAGCCCCAGCATTTT.

This clone was counted once. The rearrangement uses TRBV7-9 and TRBJ2-4, with D hard to call. V lost 3 bases to trimming and J lost 4 bases, with 7 bases between them. This CDR3 has 13 amino acids. Germline V lookup: CDR1 SEHNR, CDR2 FQNEAQ (reference sequence). CDR3 loop: CASSLGIKNIQYF. DNA for the CDR3: TGTGCCAGCAGCTTGGGCATAAAAAACATTCAGTACTTC.

This clone occurred a few times. The chain links TRBV9 to TRBJ2-2, with TRBD1 as a possible D gene (5 bases). Between the trimmed V and J ends, which lost 3 bases and 2 bases, there was a span of 5 bases. The germline V gene encodes CDR1 SGDLS and CDR2 YYNGEE. The CDR3 contains 13 residues. CDR3 in amino acids: CASSGTNTGELFF. CDR3 DNA: TGTGCCAGCAGCGGGACAAACACCGGGGAGCTGTTTTTT.